A selection of T cell receptor beta chains follows, all from one sample in a study of blood T cell repertoires in COVID-19. Repertoires were generated with immunoSEQ multiplex PCR, while TCRdb's copy carries only in-frame clones and drops some. The repertoire holds around 280,000 clones, with approximately 86% as singletons. Sample: peripheral blood. These receptors were taken from a woman under 40 who had recovered from COVID-19. CDR3s leave out the opening cysteine and the closing phenylalanine or tryptophan. D genes are given only for firm matches.

NA	TRBJ1-1	TRBV13	ASSLSFGGPVEAF
NA	TRBJ2-7	TRBV7-2	ASSLRTVNYEQY
NA	TRBJ2-7	TRBV9	ASSVDVRGGYEQY
NA	TRBJ2-3	TRBV6-6	ASSYESSLPTDTQY
NA	TRBJ2-3	TRBV10-3	AINPGGSTDTQY
NA	TRBJ2-7	TRBV27	ASRPKGSYEQY
NA	TRBJ2-7	TRBV28	ASSYLDSKFSYEQY
TRBD1	TRBJ1-4	TRBV10-2	ASSESTGQGNEKLF
NA	TRBJ2-1	TRBV5-1	ASSLGVWNEQF
TRBD2	TRBJ2-3	TRBV19	ASSIGSGAGMTQY
TRBD2	TRBJ2-5	TRBV11-2	ASRSIRVPSGGAGETQY
NA	TRBJ1-1	TRBV5-1	ASSLGSGANTEAF
NA	TRBJ2-5	TRBV10-3	AISGSSRGDETQY